The 18 T cell receptor beta chains below come from one sample, sequenced in a study of cytomegalovirus exposure and HLA in healthy donors. The PCR ran on 60 Vbeta and 13 Jbeta primers. Sequencing used immunoSEQ multiplex PCR; TCRdb keeps in-frame clones, though not all of them. Here the sample spans some 120,000 clones, roughly 9% being singletons. The sequenced material came from PBMCs. These receptors came from a woman aged 40 to 55 in good health and CMV-seropositive.

DNA for the CDR3: TGTGCCAGCAGTTCTGAACGGGGAACGAACACCGGGGAGCTGTTTTTT. This sequence encodes CASSSERGTNTGELFF. The rearrangement uses TRBV7-9 and TRBJ2-2; TRBD2 might be the D (5 bases). V lost 6 bases to trimming and J lost 0 bases, with 14 bases between them. The CDR3 has 16 amino acids. Germline assignment: CDR1 SEHNR and CDR2 FQNEAQ (reference sequence).

This chain uses TRBV29-1 with TRBJ2-3; 10 bases are a match to TRBD2. Germline loops: CDR1 SQVTM, CDR2 ANQGSEA. The CDR3 covers 14 residues. V was clipped by 8 bases and J by 5 bases; unmatched bases: 10. The CDR3 nucleotides are TGCAGCCTGCGCACTAGCGGGGTGGTAGATACGCAGTATTTT. Encoded protein: CSLRTSGVVDTQYF.

The chain links TRBV5-1 to TRBJ2-1, with D perhaps matching TRBD1 (6 bases). Trimming cost V 3 bases and J 7 bases, with 14 bases left between them. This CDR3 has 14 amino acids. Germline V lookup: CDR1 SGHRS, CDR2 YFSETQ. The CDR3 loop reads CASSWWAGENEQFF. In DNA form, the CDR3 reads TGCGCCAGCAGCTGGTGGGCAGGGGAGAATGAGCAGTTCTTC.

Regarding this clone: This likely stems from a read error, as it lies one base from a far larger clone. The chain couples TRBV5-4 to TRBJ1-3; unclear D gene. This CDR3 is built from 15 residues. The V end lost 0 bases, the J end lost 0 bases, and 7 bases lay between the germline ends. Germline V CDR1 and CDR2: SGHNT, YYREEE (reference sequence). The CDR3 protein is CASSLGGSSGNTIYF. CDR3 sequence (DNA): TGTGCCAGCAGCTTGGGCGGGAGCTCTGGAAACACCATATATTTT.

This clone was picked up a small number of times. V gene TRBV7-9 combines with J gene TRBJ1-3; TRBD1 might be the D (5 bases). Looked up from germline, CDR1 is SEHNR and CDR2 is FQNEAQ (reference sequence). V shed 7 bases and J shed 2 bases, with 9 bases lying between them. This CDR3 comprises 13 residues. DNA for the CDR3: TGTGCCAGCAAAGGGGAGGCTGGAAACACCATATATTTT. As protein: CASKGEAGNTIYF.

This chain connects TRBV7-2 to TRBJ2-7; 8 nucleotides match TRBD1. The CDR3 runs to 14 residues. Per germline, CDR1 SGHTA and CDR2 FQGNSA. V lost 4 bases to trimming and J lost 4 bases; unmatched junction nucleotides: 6. This chain's CDR3 is CASSWRQGSYEQYF. The CDR3, as DNA: TGTGCCAGCAGCTGGAGACAGGGGTCTTACGAGCAGTACTTC.

The chain employs TRBV5-1 and TRBJ2-2; D may be TRBD1 (8 bases). V was shortened by 0 bases and J by 5 bases, with 11 bases between the two germline ends. Germline lookup yields CDR1 SGHRS and CDR2 YFSETQ. This CDR3 region has 15 residues. CDR3 sequence (DNA): TGCGCCAGCAGCTTGGCACAGGGGGGGACCGGGGAGCTGTTTTTT. It codes for CASSLAQGGTGELFF.

This clone turned up a few times. The V call is TRBV25-1, the J call TRBJ2-5, with 8 bases identical to TRBD1. Near its end, the DNA agrees better with TRBJ2-7, so the J call may be wrong. The CDR3 is made up of 12 amino acids. CDR1 is MGHDK, CDR2 SYGVNS, per germline. CDR3 DNA sequence: TGTGCCAGCACAGGGGGCATATACGAGCAGTACTTC. Amino acids: CASTGGIYEQYF.

The chain employs TRBV4-1 and TRBJ2-7; D may be TRBD1 (5 bases). CDR3 size: 20 residues. V was trimmed by 1 base and J by 0 bases, leaving 25 bases between them. Germline assignment: CDR1 MGHRA and CDR2 YSYEKL. The CDR3 protein is CASSQAGKERRATNSYEQYF. DNA of the CDR3: TGCGCCAGCAGCCAAGCAGGGAAGGAGCGCAGGGCCACGAACTCCTACGAGCAGTACTTC.

This clone has just a few counts. This chain links TRBV7-2 with TRBJ2-2; possible D gene TRBD2, 6 bases. The germline CDR1 and CDR2 sequences are SGHTA and FQGNSA. V lost 5 bases and J 1 base, leaving 8 bases between the germline ends. The CDR3 length is 14 residues. CDR3 bases: TGTGCCAGCAGCGTCGGGAGGAACACCGGGGAGCTGTTTTTT. It translates to CASSVGRNTGELFF.

The chain is built from TRBV5-1 and TRBJ2-7; D ambiguous. Germline lookup yields CDR1 SGHRS and CDR2 YFSETQ. V gave up 3 bases and J gave up 2 bases, with 12 bases separating them. The CDR3 length is 14 residues. The CDR3 region is CASSSTSTAYEQYF. DNA of the CDR3: TGCGCCAGCAGCTCGACCTCAACAGCCTACGAGCAGTACTTC.

The table lists this clone with a few counts. The DNA for the CDR3 is TGTGCCAGCAGCTTAGCCAGGGTTGGTGAAGCTTTCTTT. Translation: CASSLARVGEAFF. This rearrangement joins TRBV7-9 to TRBJ1-1; D is possibly TRBD1 (5 bases). V shed 0 bases and J shed 7 bases, with 9 bases lying between them. Germline CDR1 and CDR2: SEHNR and FQNEAQ (reference sequence). This CDR3 contains 13 residues.

This sequence joins TRBV11-3 and TRBJ2-1; the D gene is possibly TRBD1 (6 bases). Trimming pared 0 bases from V and 3 bases from J, leaving 12 bases between. CDR1 is SGHNT and CDR2 is YENEEA in the germline V gene. CDR3 length: 16 residues. CDR3 coding DNA: TGTGCCAGCAGCTTAGAAGCAGGGACAAGCTACAATGAGCAGTTCTTC. Protein product: CASSLEAGTSYNEQFF. Variable domain in full (rest from reference TRBV11-3 and TRBJ2-1): EAGVVQSPRYKIIEKKQPVAFWCNPISGHNTLYWYLQNLGQGPELLIRYENEEAVDDSQLPKDRFSAERLKGVDSTLKIQPAELGDSAVYLCASSLEAGTSYNEQFFGPGTRLTVL.

This clone came up a few times. V and J are TRBV5-1 and TRBJ2-3; TRBD1 aligns across 9 bases. Losses at the gene ends were 3 bases for V and 4 bases for J; bases not matched to a gene: 9. This CDR3 contains 16 residues. The germline CDR1 and CDR2 sequences are SGHRS and YFSETQ. CDR3 in DNA: TGCGCCAGCAGCTGGGATAGGACAGGGGAGGCAGATACGCAGTATTTT. Amino acid sequence: CASSWDRTGEADTQYF.

This clone was picked up a small number of times. J is TRBJ1-1 and V is TRBV11-2; D call uncertain. The V end lost 5 bases, the J end lost 1 base, and 8 bases lay between the germline ends. This CDR3 has 13 amino acids. From germline, CDR1 is SGHAT and CDR2 FQNNGV. CDR3 in amino acids: CASSRVRNTEAFF. The CDR3, as DNA: TGTGCCAGCAGCCGCGTCCGGAACACTGAAGCTTTCTTT.

The J gene is TRBJ1-6, the V gene TRBV19; tentatively, D is TRBD1 (5 bases). Germline CDR1 and CDR2: LNHDA and SQIVND (reference sequence). There are 15 residues in the CDR3. Between the trimmed V and J ends, which lost 3 bases and 4 bases, there was a span of 10 bases. CDR3: CASSMRDGYNSPLHF. Here the CDR3 DNA reads TGTGCCAGTAGTATGCGGGACGGGTATAATTCACCCCTCCACTTT.

J is TRBJ2-7 and V is TRBV5-6; no clear D gene. Per germline, CDR1 SGHDT and CDR2 YYEEEE. V was shortened by 3 bases and J by 0 bases, with 10 bases between the two germline ends. The CDR3 is 14 residues long. CDR3 region: CASSSPVSSYEQYF. The CDR3 DNA follows: TGTGCCAGCAGCTCACCTGTGAGCTCCTACGAGCAGTACTTC.

This clone turned up a few times. The chain couples TRBV4-1 to TRBJ2-7, with TRBD2 identical over 8 bases. Germline V gene data show CDR1 as MGHRA and CDR2 as YSYEKL. V shed 0 bases, J shed 4 bases, and the junction held 5 bases outside the gene matches. The CDR3 is 15 amino acids. The DNA of the CDR3 is TGCGCCAGCAGCCAAGAGAGATTAGCGGGGTACGAGCAGTACTTC. Protein: CASSQERLAGYEQYF.